This T cell receptor (beta chain) was captured by sequencing in a study of metastatic and nonmetastatic thyroid tumors. Thyroid surgery was performed in patients who had received no treatment beforehand. MiXCR was used by TCRdb to re-call the PCR reads. The table lists about 41,000 clones, roughly 26% of them singletons. The CDR3 sequence is 13 residues long. V dropped 7 bases and J dropped 2 bases, with 11 bases sitting between them. Germline CDR1 and CDR2: MNHNS and SASEGT. Sample: tumor tissue. This TCR came from a female donor with papillary thyroid cancer or a benign thyroid nodule (not recorded which). Some clones in this sample may be carry-over from other donors' samples. The chain employs TRBV6-1 and TRBJ1-2; D gene ambiguous. The CDR3 loop reads CASTFGRNYGYTF. The CDR3 DNA reads as TGTGCCAGCACTTTTGGCAGAAACTATGGCTACACCTTC.